The rows below give T cell receptor beta chains drawn from one sample of a study of technical replicates of blood from several donors. Assay used: immunoSEQ multiplex PCR; TCRdb lists only in-frame clones, some missing. This sample yields roughly 80,000 clones, of which 94% are seen a single time; more than 0.35% belongs to the top ten. Sequenced: T cells isolated from PBMCs. Source of these receptors: a human donor in good health. Both conserved end residues are part of each CDR3. D genes are given only for firm matches. Some rows mark clone size as missing; the rest say once, few, many or name a class of expanded clone.

-,TRBJ2-5,-,TRBV7-3,CASSLGGTETQYF,TGTGCCAGCAGCCTAGGGGGAACTGAGACCCAGTACTTC
-,TRBJ2-7,-,TRBV9,CASSVVPSAYEQYF,TGTGCCAGCAGCGTAGTTCCTAGCGCCTACGAGCAGTACTTC
TRBD1,TRBJ2-7,-,TRBV5-8,CASSPGTGTYEQYF,TGTGCCAGCAGCCCCGGGACAGGAACCTACGAGCAGTACTTC
TRBD2,TRBJ2-1,-,TRBV11-2,CASSLVGTAGLARKFF,TGTGCCAGCAGCTTAGTAGGGACGGCGGGACTAGCTCGAAAGTTCTTC
TRBD2,TRBJ2-2,-,TRBV30,CAWGGSGSVTGELFF,TGTGCCTGGGGAGGTAGCGGGTCGGTCACCGGGGAGCTGTTTTTT
TRBD2,TRBJ2-1,-,TRBV27,CASSLWLAGDSYNEQFF,TGTGCCAGCAGTTTATGGCTAGCGGGAGATTCGTACAATGAGCAGTTCTTC
-,TRBJ2-3,-,TRBV7-2,CASSFPGTDTQYF,TGTGCCAGCAGCTTCCCCGGCACAGATACGCAGTATTTT
-,TRBJ2-2,-,TRBV7-2,CASSLGTWMAGELFF,TGTGCCAGCAGCTTAGGGACTTGGATGGCCGGGGAGCTGTTTTTT
-,TRBJ2-7,-,TRBV9,CASSVGLRSEQYF,TGTGCCAGCAGCGTAGGGTTGCGGAGCGAGCAGTACTTC
-,TRBJ2-6,-,TRBV4-3,CASGMRLAGANVLTF,TGCGCCAGCGGAATGAGGCTAGCGGGGGCCAACGTCCTGACTTTC
TRBD1,TRBJ1-5,-,TRBV4-3,CASSQEVGTGGQPQHF,TGCGCCAGCAGCCAAGAAGTAGGGACAGGGGGCCAGCCCCAGCATTTT
-,TRBJ1-1,-,TRBV5-6,CASSLPNLQLMNTEAFF,TGTGCCAGCAGCTTGCCCAATTTACAGCTGATGAACACTGAAGCTTTCTTT
TRBD1,TRBJ1-1,-,TRBV10-3,CAIKPQGMYTEAFF,TGTGCCATCAAGCCACAGGGGATGTACACTGAAGCTTTCTTT
TRBD1,TRBJ2-7,-,TRBV6-5,CASSKGQIYEQYF,TGTGCCAGCAGCAAGGGACAGATCTACGAGCAGTACTTC
-,TRBJ2-2,-,TRBV5-1,CASSLVLLANPGGLFF,TGCGCCAGCAGCTTGGTGCTCCTAGCGAACCCAGGGGGGCTGTTTTTT
TRBD2,TRBJ2-3,-,TRBV9,CASSAGLAGYTDTQYF,TGTGCCAGCAGCGCCGGACTAGCGGGATACACAGATACGCAGTATTTT
-,TRBJ2-3,-,TRBV9,CASSVAGVRADTQYF,TGTGCCAGCAGCGTAGCGGGAGTGAGGGCAGATACGCAGTATTTT
-,TRBJ2-1,once,TRBV30,CACSRGHYNEQFF,TGTGCCTGTTCCCGCGGGCACTACAATGAGCAGTTCTTC
-,TRBJ1-4,-,TRBV28,CASSQFEKLFF,TGTGCCAGCAGCCAATTTGAAAAACTGTTTTTT
TRBD2,TRBJ2-1,-,TRBV9,CASSVGTSGPILGNEQFF,TGTGCCAGCAGCGTCGGAACTAGCGGTCCTATCTTGGGCAATGAGCAGTTCTTC
-,TRBJ1-2,-,TRBV29-1,CSVGGLSNYGYTF,TGCAGCGTTGGGGGGCTATCTAACTATGGCTACACCTTC
-,TRBJ2-4,-,TRBV27,CASSFLGRVDIQYF,TGTGCCAGCAGTTTTTTGGGCAGGGTGGACATTCAGTACTTC
TRBD1,TRBJ2-1,-,TRBV7-7,CASSLAGTGGNEQFF,TGTGCCAGCAGCTTGGCCGGGACAGGGGGCAATGAGCAGTTCTTC
TRBD2,TRBJ2-3,-,TRBV7-2,CASSPLAGGYSDTQYF,TGTGCCAGCAGCCCTTTAGCGGGAGGTTATTCGGATACGCAGTATTTT
TRBD1,TRBJ2-7,-,TRBV5-8,CASSFFQGAVYEQYF,TGTGCCAGCAGCTTTTTTCAGGGGGCTGTCTACGAGCAGTACTTC
TRBD2,TRBJ2-2,once,TRBV28,CASSSEREANTGELFF,TGTGCCAGCAGCTCGGAGCGGGAAGCTAACACCGGGGAGCTGTTTTTT
-,TRBJ2-2,-,TRBV6-1,CASSSGTPGTGELFF,TGTGCCAGCAGTTCCGGGACACCAGGGACCGGGGAGCTGTTTTTT
TRBD1,TRBJ1-2,-,TRBV28,CASRRGQGGGYTF,TGTGCCAGCAGGCGCGGACAGGGCGGGGGCTACACCTTC
-,TRBJ2-1,-,TRBV7-8,CASSSRWRERNEQFF,TGTGCCAGCAGCTCCCGTTGGAGGGAGAGAAATGAGCAGTTCTTC
TRBD1,TRBJ1-5,-,TRBV28,CASSLQGASNQPQHF,TGTGCCAGCAGTTTACAGGGGGCTAGCAATCAGCCCCAGCATTTT
-,TRBJ1-2,-,TRBV28,CASSFLAVGGYTF,TGTGCCAGCAGTTTTTTGGCGGTTGGAGGCTACACCTTC
-,TRBJ1-5,once,TRBV11-2,CASSLQGYSNQPQHF,TGTGCCAGCAGCTTACAGGGTTATAGCAATCAGCCCCAGCATTTT
-,TRBJ2-3,-,TRBV4-1,CASSQEEQGTYTQYF,TGCGCCAGCAGCCAAGAGGAACAGGGCACTTATACGCAGTATTTT
TRBD2,TRBJ2-1,-,TRBV19,CASSPDGGDEQFF,TGTGCCAGTAGCCCGGACGGGGGGGATGAGCAGTTCTTC
-,TRBJ2-7,-,TRBV27,CASSLSVGDEQYF,TGTGCCAGCAGTTTATCGGTCGGGGACGAGCAGTACTTC
TRBD1,TRBJ1-1,-,TRBV28,CASRPLQGANTEAFF,TGTGCCAGCAGGCCCCTTCAGGGGGCGAACACTGAAGCTTTCTTT
-,TRBJ1-2,-,TRBV27,CASSFSRVPTRGYTF,TGTGCCAGCAGTTTTTCCAGGGTCCCTACTCGGGGCTACACCTTC